This T cell receptor (beta chain) comes out of a study of T cells after posttransplantation cyclophosphamide (dated by TCRdb to about 2016). Some background on the complete study: The study tracked T cell repertoire reconstitution by TRB sequencing after myeloablative bone marrow transplantation using posttransplantation cyclophosphamide as GVHD prophylaxis. Antigen receptor sequencing covered samples from some 35 PTCy-treated patients and 15 to 20 of their related bone marrow donors. Blood from every one of the approximately 36 PTCy patients who had 1-year posttransplant specimens underwent TRB sequencing. TRB sequencing was also done on up to about 3 additional blood samples from 2 to 5.2 years after transplant in 3 patients, and on pretransplant blood from 4 patients. Because TRA and TRB clonality correlated tightly in roughly nine samples, later TCR analyses were limited to TRB. Public TRB sequences were searched against a database of over 3,500 sequences associated with responses to pathogens, tumor antigens, self-antigens and alloantigens.

Peripheral blood samples were provided by related bone marrow donors on the day of marrow donation. Peripheral blood and bone marrow mononuclear cells were isolated by Ficoll-Hypaque density centrifugation and cryopreserved. The investigation overall reported the following: Donor-recipient similarity was low at 1-2 months but rose over the first year, and later blood repertoires were often dominated by donor CD8+ memory clones. Across around 40 patients, TRB clonality was highly associated with recipient CMV seropositivity and CMV reactivation, and diversity in PTCy patients was similar to diversity in CNI/methotrexate controls. The TRB repertoires of T cells infiltrating skin or GI tract showed only limited overlap with the TRB repertoires of T cells in blood.

Genomic DNA was used for TRB sequencing, which was performed with the immunoSEQ assay at survey resolution or with the hsTCRB kit. In the original analysis: The immunoSEQ software handled the initial read processing, while the LymphoSeq R package was used for the repertoire analyses. Clonality was computed as 1 minus normalized Shannon entropy; Gini coefficient was also calculated for each TRB dataset. To infer phenotypes in unsorted samples, TRB sequences from sorted subsets of the recipient or donor were mapped onto unsorted samples from the same recipient. Here the immuneACCESS table is served through TCRdb, limited to in-frame sequences with V and J called. Missing clones are a known gap in these copies; in checked studies unresolved V genes cover under half, and the rest lacks a known reason. V and J calls and clone size are as listed in that table; D and trimming were resolved from the DNA. This sample includes tens of thousands of clones, and none of them was observed just once. The top ten constitute over 1.3% of the sample.

The CDR3 has 13 amino acids, counting the end cysteine and phenylalanine. The kept DNA is CDR3 alone, 39 bases in frame from the first base. Via the germline V gene, CDR1 is SGHDT and CDR2 YYEEEE. V ends up 4 bases short and J 4 bases short, with an unmatched junction base count of 3. This clone has at least ten counts. It has no known antigen specificity. Qualities for individual bases were not recorded, and no much larger clone is one base off. The clonotype originates from a man aged 45-65 years in good health, CMV-negative, and a related stem cell transplant donor. Recombination linked TRBV5-6 to TRBJ1-2, and 8 bases in between align with TRBD1. Sequencing was done on a sample of PBMCs. The CDR3 here reads CASSIDRGYGYTF. The DNA is as follows: TGTGCCAGCAGCATCGACAGGGGCTATGGCTACACCTTC.